This T cell receptor (beta chain) was identified in a study of shared clonotypes between healthy human individuals. The wider study: Serving as donors were a couple of women and a few men, whose ages spanned 18 to 49. Study-level results: It was only blood that was sampled, and tissue repertoires likely differ. Clonotypes shared by all four sorted-subset donors had higher generation probabilities than non-shared clonotypes.

V was pared by 0 bases and J by 3 bases, with 7 bases of the junction left unmatched. Germline CDR1 is SGHRS and CDR2 is YFSETQ. The length of the CDR3 is 16 residues. To note about this clone: Antigen unknown.

Sequencing used immunoSEQ multiplex PCR; TCRdb keeps in-frame clones, though not all of them. There are over a million clones in the sample; about 96% occur only once, and more than 0.9% lies in the top ten. The sequencing input was naive CD4+ T cells sorted from blood. The subset was: CD45RA+ positively selected. This chain uses TRBV5-1 with TRBJ2-3, with 7 bases identical to TRBD2. The TCR sequence derives from a man aged 25 to 45 in good health. CDR3 protein: CASSLDGGSGTDTQYF. In nucleotides, the CDR3 is TGCGCCAGCAGCTTGGACGGCGGGAGTGGTACAGATACGCAGTATTTT.